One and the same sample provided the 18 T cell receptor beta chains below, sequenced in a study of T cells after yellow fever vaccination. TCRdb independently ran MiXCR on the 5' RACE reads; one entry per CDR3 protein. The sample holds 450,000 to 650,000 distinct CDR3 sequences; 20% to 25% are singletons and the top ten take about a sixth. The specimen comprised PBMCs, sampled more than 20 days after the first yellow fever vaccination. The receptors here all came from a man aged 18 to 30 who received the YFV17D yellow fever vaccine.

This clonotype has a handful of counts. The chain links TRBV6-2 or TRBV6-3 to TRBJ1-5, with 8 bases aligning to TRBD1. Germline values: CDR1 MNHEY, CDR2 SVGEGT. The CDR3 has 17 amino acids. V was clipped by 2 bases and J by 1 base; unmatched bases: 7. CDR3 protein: CASSYPGQGASNQPQHF. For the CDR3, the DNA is TGTGCCAGCAGTTACCCCGGGCAGGGGGCCAGCAATCAGCCCCAGCATTTT.

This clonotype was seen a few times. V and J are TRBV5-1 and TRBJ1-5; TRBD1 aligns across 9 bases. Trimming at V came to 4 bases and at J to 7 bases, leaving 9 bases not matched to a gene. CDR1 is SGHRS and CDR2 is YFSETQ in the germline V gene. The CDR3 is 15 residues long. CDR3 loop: CASSLTGGARQPQHF. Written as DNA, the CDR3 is TGCGCCAGCAGCCTGACAGGGGGTGCCCGGCAGCCCCAGCATTTT.

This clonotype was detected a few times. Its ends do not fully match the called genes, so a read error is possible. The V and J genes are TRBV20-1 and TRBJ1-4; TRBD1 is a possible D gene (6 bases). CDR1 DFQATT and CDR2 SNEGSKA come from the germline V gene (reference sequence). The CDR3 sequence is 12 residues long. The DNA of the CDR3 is TGCAGCGCTAAGGGGGGCAAAGGAAAACTGTTTTTT. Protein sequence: CSAKGGKGKLFF.

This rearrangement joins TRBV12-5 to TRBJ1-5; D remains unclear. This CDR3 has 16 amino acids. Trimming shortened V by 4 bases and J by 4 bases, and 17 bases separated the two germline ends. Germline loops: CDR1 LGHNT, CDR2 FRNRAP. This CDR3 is CASGSSSGRGNQPQHF. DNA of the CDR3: TGTGCTAGTGGTTCTTCCAGCGGGCGCGGGAATCAGCCCCAGCATTTT.

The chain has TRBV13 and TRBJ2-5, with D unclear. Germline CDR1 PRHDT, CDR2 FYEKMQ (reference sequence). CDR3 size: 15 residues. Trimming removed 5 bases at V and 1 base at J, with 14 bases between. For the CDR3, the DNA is TGTGCCAGCAGCCAGGTGGGGTCCGCCCAAGAGACCCAGTACTTC. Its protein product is CASSQVGSAQETQYF.

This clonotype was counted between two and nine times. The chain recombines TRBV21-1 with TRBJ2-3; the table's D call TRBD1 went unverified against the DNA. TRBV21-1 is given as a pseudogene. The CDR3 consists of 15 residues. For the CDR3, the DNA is TGTGCCAGCACTAAGGGGAAGGGGGCGGGAGATACGCAGTATTTT. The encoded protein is CASTKGKGAGDTQYF.

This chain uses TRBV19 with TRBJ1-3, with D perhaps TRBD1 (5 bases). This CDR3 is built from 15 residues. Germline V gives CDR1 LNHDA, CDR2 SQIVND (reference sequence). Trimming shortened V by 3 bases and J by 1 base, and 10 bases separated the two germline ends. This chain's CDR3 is CASSMGAGSGNTIYF. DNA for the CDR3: TGTGCCAGTAGTATGGGTGCAGGGTCTGGAAACACCATATATTTT.

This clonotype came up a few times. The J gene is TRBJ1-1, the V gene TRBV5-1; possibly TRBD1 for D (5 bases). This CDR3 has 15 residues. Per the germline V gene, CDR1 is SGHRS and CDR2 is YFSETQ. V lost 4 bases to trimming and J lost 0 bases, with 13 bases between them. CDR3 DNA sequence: TGCGCCAGCAGCCCGGGGGACGGCATGAACACTGAAGCTTTCTTT. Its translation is CASSPGDGMNTEAFF.

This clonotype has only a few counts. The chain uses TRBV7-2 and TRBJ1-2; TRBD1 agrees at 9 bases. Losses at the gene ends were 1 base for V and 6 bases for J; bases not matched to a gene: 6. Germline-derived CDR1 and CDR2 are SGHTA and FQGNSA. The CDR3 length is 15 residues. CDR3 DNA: TGTGCCAGCAGCTTAGGGGGGACAGGGTGGGATGGCTACACCTTC. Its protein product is CASSLGGTGWDGYTF.

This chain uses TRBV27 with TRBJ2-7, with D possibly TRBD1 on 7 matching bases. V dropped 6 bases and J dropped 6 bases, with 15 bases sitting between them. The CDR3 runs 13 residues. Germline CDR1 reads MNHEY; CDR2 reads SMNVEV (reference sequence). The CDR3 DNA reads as TGTGCCAGCAGCAAAAGACAGGGAGGCGAGCAGTACTTC. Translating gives CASSKRQGGEQYF.

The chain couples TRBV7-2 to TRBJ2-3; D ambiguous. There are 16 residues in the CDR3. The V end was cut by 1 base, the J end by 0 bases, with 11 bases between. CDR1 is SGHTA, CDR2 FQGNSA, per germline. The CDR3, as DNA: TGTGCCAGCAGCTTAGTTTGGGTTTCTAGCACAGATACGCAGTATTTT. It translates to CASSLVWVSSTDTQYF.

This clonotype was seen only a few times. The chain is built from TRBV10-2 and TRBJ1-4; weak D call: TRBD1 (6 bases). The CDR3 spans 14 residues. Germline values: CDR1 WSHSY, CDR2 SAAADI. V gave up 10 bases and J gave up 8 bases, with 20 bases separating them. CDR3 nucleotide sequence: TGCGCCACCACCCCGGCGGGGGCATGGGAAAAACTGTTTTTT. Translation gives CATTPAGAWEKLFF.

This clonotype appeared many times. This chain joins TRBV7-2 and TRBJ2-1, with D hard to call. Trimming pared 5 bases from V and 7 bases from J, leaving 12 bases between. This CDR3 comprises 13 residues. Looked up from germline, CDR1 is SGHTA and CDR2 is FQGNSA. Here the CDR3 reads CASSPNWVNEQFF. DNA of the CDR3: TGTGCCAGCAGCCCCAATTGGGTGAATGAGCAGTTCTTC.

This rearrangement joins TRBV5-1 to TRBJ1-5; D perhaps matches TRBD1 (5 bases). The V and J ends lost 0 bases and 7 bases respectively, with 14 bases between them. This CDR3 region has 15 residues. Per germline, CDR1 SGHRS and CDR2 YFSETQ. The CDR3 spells CASSLDPQGDQPQHF. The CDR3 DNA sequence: TGCGCCAGCAGCTTGGATCCCCAGGGCGACCAGCCCCAGCATTTT.

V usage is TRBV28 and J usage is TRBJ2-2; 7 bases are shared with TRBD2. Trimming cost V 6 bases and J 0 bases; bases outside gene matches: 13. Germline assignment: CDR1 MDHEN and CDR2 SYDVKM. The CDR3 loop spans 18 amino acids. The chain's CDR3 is CASRGGTGGGPNTGELFF. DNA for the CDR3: TGTGCCAGCAGGGGGGGGACTGGCGGGGGACCGAACACCGGGGAGCTGTTTTTT.

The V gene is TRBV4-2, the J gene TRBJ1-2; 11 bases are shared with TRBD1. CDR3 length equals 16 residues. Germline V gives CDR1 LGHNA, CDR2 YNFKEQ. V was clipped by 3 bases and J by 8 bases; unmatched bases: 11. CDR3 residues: CASSQGYGTGGEGYTF. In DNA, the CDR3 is TGTGCCAGCAGCCAGGGATATGGGACAGGGGGTGAGGGCTACACCTTC.

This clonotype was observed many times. The CDR3 here is CASSFLSTGELFF. The CDR3 nucleotides are TGTGCCAGCAGCTTCCTCTCTACCGGGGAGCTGTTTTTT. The chain has TRBV7-2 and TRBJ2-2; D not resolved. Germline V lookup: CDR1 SGHTA, CDR2 FQGNSA. Trimming left V 3 bases short and J 5 bases short, with 7 bases between. CDR3 length: 13 amino acids. Looking up the rest from reference TRBV7-2 and TRBJ2-2 gives the full variable domain: GAGVSQSPSNKVTEKGKDVELRCDPISGHTALYWYRQSLGQGLEFLIYFQGNSAPDKSGLPSDRFSAERTGGSVSTLTIQRTQQEDSAVYLCASSFLSTGELFFGEGSRLTVL.

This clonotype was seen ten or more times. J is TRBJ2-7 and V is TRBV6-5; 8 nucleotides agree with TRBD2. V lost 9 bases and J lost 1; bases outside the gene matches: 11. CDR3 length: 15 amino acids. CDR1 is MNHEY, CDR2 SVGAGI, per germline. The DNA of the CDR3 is TGTGCCAGTCCCTGGCCTCGCGGGAGGTCCTACGAGCAGTACGTC. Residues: CASPWPRGRSYEQYV.